The clone carrying this T cell receptor (beta chain) was observed a handful of times. Its antigen is not known. Treatment defined: oral pan-JAK inhibitor, 5-10 mg twice daily. Collected material from alopecia areata patients comprised lesional scalp punch biopsies and peripheral blood. The record originates from a study of CD8+ T cells in alopecia areata. Study conclusions and caveats: Only a single nonresponder existed, so baseline CD8+ expansion links stay unclear. For patients receiving tofacitinib, scalp clonality and expanded CD8+ clones among the top 100 significantly decreased.

The germline V gene encodes CDR1 GTSNPN and CDR2 SVGIG (reference sequence). The CDR3 spans 14 residues. Losses at the gene ends were 8 bases for V and 2 bases for J; bases not matched to a gene: 8. Extraction and reverse transcription of RNA yielded cDNA as the sequencing template. Using immunoSEQ multiplex PCR, the repertoire was profiled, and TCRdb retains in-frame clones only, with some absent. In the table there are about 92,000 clones, roughly 45% of which are singletons. The chain carries TRBV30 and TRBJ2-7; TRBD2 agrees at 11 bases. The sequence was collected from a human donor with alopecia areata. The sequenced sample was CD8+ T cells sorted from blood, obtained at week 24, from a patient treated with tofacitinib. The CDR3 nucleotides read TGTGCCCGTAGACCTAGCGGGAGGCCCTACGAGCAGTACTTC. Its protein product is CARRPSGRPYEQYF.